Included here is one TCR beta chain sequence, with context. Its specificity is not known. The data were taken from a study of cytomegalovirus exposure and HLA in healthy donors. Study observations and caveats: Roughly even sequencing depth across donors was the assumption behind the presence/absence analyses. Upon later analysis, TCR association rates were observed to vary by HLA locus, being highest for DRB1 and lowest for HLA-C.

PCR involved 60 Vbeta and 13 Jbeta primers. TCRdb keeps only in-frame clones here, not all; method: immunoSEQ multiplex PCR. Here the sample table reports 34,000 or so clones. The CDR3 spans 14 residues. The germline V gene encodes CDR1 PRHDT and CDR2 FYEKMQ (reference sequence). Trimming cost V 5 bases and J 2 bases, with 13 bases left between them. The receptor was isolated from a female donor in good health and CMV-seronegative. This rearrangement joins TRBV13 to TRBJ2-7; TRBD1 is a possible D gene (5 bases). The sample was PBMCs. CDR3 sequence (DNA): TGTGCCAGCAGCCCCTTGGACACAGCCTACGAGCAGTACTTC. The encoded protein is CASSPLDTAYEQYF.